These 11 T cell receptor beta chains share one sample of origin, sequenced in a study of human T cells and chemical hapten exposure. The time point denotes: patch test 1, 2 weeks after DPC sensitization. This sample's treatment: therapeutic diphenylcyclopropenone sensitization with weekly scalp DPC. Unseparated into fractions, whole blood served as the source from which total RNA was extracted. In TCRdb, the RACE reads were re-called with MiXCR into one record per CDR3 protein. Among some 52,000 distinct CDR3 sequences listed, about 10% were seen once. Specimen: whole blood, collected in connection with sensitization to the hapten diphenylcyclopropenone (DPC). All receptors come from a woman aged 40 to 55 with alopecia areata. Some clones in this sample may be carry-over from other donors' samples.

This clonotype has a handful of counts. V and J are TRBV5-1 and TRBJ1-5; D is undetermined. CDR3 length: 15 amino acids. V was clipped by 0 bases and J by 4 bases, with 11 bases between them. The V gene's germline CDR1 is SGHRS and CDR2 YFSETQ. This CDR3 is CASSLDGGGNQPQHF. For the CDR3, the DNA is TGCGCCAGCAGCTTGGATGGTGGAGGGAATCAGCCCCAGCATTTT.

The chain is built from TRBV7-6 and TRBJ2-5; possibly TRBD1 for D (6 bases). Trimming removed 8 bases from V and 7 bases from J, with 23 bases in between. This CDR3 is built from 15 residues. The V gene's germline CDR1 is SGHVS and CDR2 FNYEAQ. This CDR3 reads CASAFGSQKGGTQYF. CDR3 nucleotides: TGTGCCAGCGCTTTCGGGTCGCAAAAAGGGGGGACCCAGTACTTC.

This clonotype was observed many times. This chain joins TRBV7-9 and TRBJ1-2; D gene unclear. CDR1 SEHNR and CDR2 FQNEAQ come from the germline V gene (reference sequence). V was shortened by 6 bases and J by 2 bases, with 10 bases between the two germline ends. The CDR3 runs to 13 residues. CDR3 in amino acids: CASSSQENYGYTF. For the CDR3, the DNA is TGTGCCAGCAGTTCTCAGGAGAACTATGGCTACACCTTC.

This clonotype has ten or more counts. This sequence joins TRBV27 and TRBJ2-5, with 13 bases matching TRBD2. CDR1 MNHEY and CDR2 SMNVEV come from the germline V gene (reference sequence). With V trimmed by 6 bases and J by 2 bases, 0 bases remained unmatched. The CDR3 extends over 14 amino acids. CDR3 sequence (DNA): TGTGCCAGCAGGGGACTAGCGGGACAAGAGACCCAGTACTTC. Amino acid sequence: CASRGLAGQETQYF.

At least ten counts were recorded for this clonotype. V gene TRBV21-1 combines with J gene TRBJ2-3; the table's D gene call, TRBD1, was not cross checked with the DNA. TRBV21-1 constitutes a pseudogene. The CDR3 consists of 17 residues. This chain's CDR3 is CASSKGDRPAHMDTQYF. The CDR3 DNA follows: TGTGCCAGCAGCAAAGGGGACCGCCCCGCGCACATGGATACGCAGTATTTT.

The rearrangement joins TRBV6-4 to TRBJ2-1, with D possibly matching TRBD2 (6 bases). Germline V gene sequence: CDR1 MRHNA, CDR2 SNTAGT. CDR3 length equals 14 residues. V lost 0 bases and J 12 bases, leaving 15 bases between the germline ends. The CDR3 region has the DNA TGTGCCAGCAGTGACTCAGCGGGCAGACTACCGCAGTTCTTC. Residues: CASSDSAGRLPQFF.

This clonotype was found once. A much larger clone sits a single nucleotide away, making a read error possible. This chain links TRBV11-2 with TRBJ1-1, with D uncertain. CDR3 length: 13 amino acids. The germline V gene has CDR1 SGHAT and CDR2 FQNNGV. The CDR3 DNA sequence: TGTGTCAGCAGCTTAGATCTTCACGCGGGAGCTTTCTTT. Translated, it gives CVSSLDLHAGAFF.

This clonotype was counted ten times or more. The chain carries TRBV9 and TRBJ2-6; D call uncertain. The CDR3 has 17 amino acids. Germline values: CDR1 SGDLS, CDR2 YYNGEE. V dropped 3 bases and J dropped 0 bases, with 13 bases sitting between them. The DNA of the CDR3 is TGTGCCAGCAGCGAGAGGTTACATCGCTCTGGGGCCAACGTCCTGACTTTC. Translated: CASSERLHRSGANVLTF.

This clonotype occurred a few times. The chain recombines TRBV20-1 with TRBJ2-7, with 10 bases aligning to TRBD2. The V gene's germline CDR1 is DFQATT and CDR2 SNEGSKA (reference sequence). After removal of 6 bases from V and 3 bases from J, the junction contained 2 bases not matched to a gene. The CDR3 spans 12 residues. The CDR3 region is CSAGTSVYEQYF. The CDR3 bases are TGCAGTGCGGGGACTAGCGTCTACGAGCAGTACTTC.

This clonotype was seen a few times. V is TRBV24-1 and J is TRBJ2-3; 7 nucleotides match TRBD2. Looked up from germline, CDR1 is KGHDR and CDR2 is SFDVKD. The CDR3 totals 15 residues. With 1 base clipped from V and 5 bases from J, the junction kept 5 bases outside the gene matches. CDR3 DNA: TGTGCCACCAGTGATTTAACCAGGGAGGGAGATACGCAGTATTTT. This codes for CATSDLTREGDTQYF.

The chain uses TRBV5-1 and TRBJ2-5, with TRBD1 matching over 7 bases. This CDR3 spans 15 amino acids. Germline V CDR1 and CDR2: SGHRS, YFSETQ. Unmatched junction bases numbered 9, after V lost 6 bases and J lost 1 base. The chain's CDR3 is CASTEGATSQETQYF. DNA of the CDR3: TGCGCCAGCACTGAGGGGGCTACCTCCCAAGAGACCCAGTACTTC. The variable domain in full, completed from reference TRBV5-1 and TRBJ2-5, reads KAGVTQTPRYLIKTRGQQVTLSCSPISGHRSVSWYQQTPGQGLQFLFEYFSETQRNKGNFPGRFSGRQFSNSRSEMNVSTLELGDSALYLCASTEGATSQETQYFGPGTRLLVL.